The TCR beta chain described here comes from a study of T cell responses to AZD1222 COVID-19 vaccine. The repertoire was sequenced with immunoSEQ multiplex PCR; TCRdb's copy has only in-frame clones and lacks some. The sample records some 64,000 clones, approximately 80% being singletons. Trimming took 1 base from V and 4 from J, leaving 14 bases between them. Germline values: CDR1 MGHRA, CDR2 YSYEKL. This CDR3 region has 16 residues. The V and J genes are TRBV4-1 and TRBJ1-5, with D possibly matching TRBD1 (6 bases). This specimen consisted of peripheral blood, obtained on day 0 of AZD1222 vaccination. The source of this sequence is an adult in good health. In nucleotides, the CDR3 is TGCGCCAGCAGCCAAGGAAGGGGGAGGGGAAATCAGCCCCAGCATTTT. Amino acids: CASSQGRGRGNQPQHF.